What follows is one TCR beta chain and its context. The DNA is omitted, as the CDR3 cannot be located on it reliably, and the CDR3 follows TCRdb's listing. The CDR3 is 23 amino acids long, termini counted. The data were obtained in a study of blood T cell repertoires in COVID-19. The assay was immunoSEQ multiplex PCR, and TCRdb's table has in-frame clones only and misses some. The sample comprises tens of thousands of clones, around 90% of which are singletons, and roughly 3.6% rests with the top ten. Sequencing was carried out using peripheral blood. The rearrangement links TRBV21-1 to TRBJ2-7; TRBD1 is taken as the D call from the table, unchecked against the DNA. TRBV21-1 is designated a pseudogene. The clonotype originates from a man aged 35 to 55 with COVID-19, enrolled during active disease. The CDR3 is CASSKVAGGTGSSGAGAPYEQYF.